The source of this T cell receptor (beta chain) is a study of cytomegalovirus exposure and HLA in healthy donors. This clone was seen a handful of times. This CDR3 is built from 15 residues. Germline assignment: CDR1 SGHTA and CDR2 FQGNSA. Trimming shortened V by 1 base and J by 0 bases, and 4 bases separated the two germline ends. 13 Jbeta primers and 60 Vbeta primers were used for the PCR. TCRdb's table, derived via immunoSEQ multiplex PCR, lists solely in-frame clones and lacks some. There are 130,000 or so clones in the sample; 74% occur only once, and roughly 4% lies in the top ten. This chain joins TRBV7-2 and TRBJ2-6; D gene ambiguous. Sequenced sample: PBMCs. The sequence was obtained from a man younger than 30 in good health and CMV-seropositive. CDR3 bases: TGTGCCAGCAGCTTAGATCTCTCTGGGGCCAACGTCCTGACTTTC. It is translated as CASSLDLSGANVLTF.